What follows are 22 T cell receptor beta chains derived from one specimen sequenced in a study of cytomegalovirus exposure and HLA in healthy donors. Data came from immunoSEQ multiplex PCR; TCRdb stores just in-frame clones and leaves some out. The repertoire holds under 75,000 clones, with 80% to 95% as singletons. The source material was PBMCs. These receptors originate from a man aged 18 to 35 in good health and CMV-seropositive.

The chain is built from TRBV4-1 and TRBJ2-7; 11 nucleotides align to TRBD2. Per the germline V gene, CDR1 is MGHRA and CDR2 is YSYEKL. The CDR3 runs to 21 residues. V was clipped by 1 base and J by 3 bases; unmatched bases: 20. CDR3 bases: TGCGCCAGCAGCCAAGGATGGGGATCCGCAGGCACCGGGACTAGCGGCTACGAGCAGTACTTC. Its translation: CASSQGWGSAGTGTSGYEQYF.

The rearrangement uses TRBV9 and TRBJ1-4; 8 nucleotides agree with TRBD1. CDR3 length: 16 residues. Losses at the gene ends were 3 bases for V and 7 bases for J; bases not matched to a gene: 11. The germline V gene has CDR1 SGDLS and CDR2 YYNGEE. CDR3 sequence: CASSARTGLIGEKLFF. The DNA of the CDR3 is TGTGCCAGCAGCGCCCGGACAGGGTTGATAGGTGAAAAACTGTTTTTT.

This chain joins TRBV5-4 and TRBJ1-4; 7 bases fit TRBD1. The V and J ends lost 2 bases and 5 bases, in that order; junction bases with no gene match: 6. CDR1 and CDR2 (germline): SGHNT, YYREEE (reference sequence). The CDR3 has 15 amino acids. CDR3 loop: CASSLLSGGNEKLFF. The CDR3 region has the DNA TGTGCCAGCAGCTTATTATCAGGGGGAAATGAAAAACTGTTTTTT.

The chain is built from TRBV28 and TRBJ1-3; 7 nucleotides agree with TRBD1. V shed 4 bases and J 3 bases; nucleotides not matched to a gene: 9. Germline-derived CDR1 and CDR2 are MDHEN and SYDVKM. The CDR3 sequence is 16 residues long. CDR3 sequence reads: CASSSPRGGFGNTIYF. The CDR3 coding sequence is TGTGCCAGCAGTTCCCCGAGAGGGGGCTTTGGAAACACCATATATTTT.

J is TRBJ1-1 and V is TRBV6-5; tentative D call: TRBD1 (6 bases). The V end was cut by 2 bases, the J end by 5 bases, with 9 bases between. Per germline, CDR1 MNHEY and CDR2 SVGAGI. The length of the CDR3 is 13 residues. CDR3 region: CASSYQGRTEAFF. The DNA of the CDR3 is TGTGCCAGCAGTTACCAGGGGCGTACTGAAGCTTTCTTT.

The chain employs TRBV4-1 and TRBJ2-5, with TRBD2 matching 9 bases. This CDR3 is built from 17 residues. V shed 0 bases, J shed 5 bases, and the junction held 10 bases outside the gene matches. Germline V gives CDR1 MGHRA, CDR2 YSYEKL. CDR3 nucleotides: TGCGCCAGCAGCCAAGATGGCGCGGGAGGGCTTTTGGAGACCCAGTACTTC. This codes for CASSQDGAGGLLETQYF.

J is TRBJ2-7 and V is TRBV4-1; possibly TRBD2 for D (6 bases). The CDR3 has 14 amino acids. V shed 4 bases and J shed 3 bases, with 13 bases lying between them. Germline V CDR1 and CDR2: MGHRA, YSYEKL. The CDR3 here is CASSLHLSGYEQYF. The CDR3 DNA reads TGCGCCAGCAGCCTTCACCTTAGCGGCTACGAGCAGTACTTC.

The chain is built from TRBV5-4 and TRBJ2-7, with TRBD1 identical over 7 bases. The germline gives CDR1 SGHNT, CDR2 YYREEE (reference sequence). V lost 4 bases and J lost 3; bases outside the gene matches: 7. The CDR3 length is 14 residues. The chain's CDR3 is CASSRTGTVYEQYF. DNA of the CDR3: TGTGCCAGCAGCCGAACCGGGACAGTCTACGAGCAGTACTTC.

This CDR3 reads CASSSLGQGPFF. In nucleotides, the CDR3 is TGTGCCAGCAGTTCCCTAGGACAGGGTCCTTTCTTT. The J gene is TRBJ1-1, the V gene TRBV27, with 8 bases that match TRBD1. V trimming: 4 bases; J trimming: 12 bases; junction bases outside the gene matches: 7. The germline CDR1 and CDR2 sequences are MNHEY and SMNVEV (reference sequence). The CDR3 runs 12 residues.

This chain links TRBV5-1 with TRBJ2-5, with D possibly being TRBD1 (6 bases). The germline CDR1 and CDR2 sequences are SGHRS and YFSETQ. V dropped 2 bases and J dropped 1 base, with 9 bases sitting between them. This CDR3 comprises 14 residues. CDR3 sequence reads: CASSFRDIQETQYF. In DNA form, the CDR3 reads TGCGCCAGCAGCTTCAGGGACATCCAAGAGACCCAGTACTTC.

V usage is TRBV18 and J usage is TRBJ2-7, with TRBD2 matching 9 bases. Germline trimming cut 4 bases from V and 2 bases from J; bases unmatched to any gene: 6. The CDR3 is 15 amino acids. Germline assignment: CDR1 KGHSH and CDR2 LQKENI. Written as DNA, the CDR3 is TGTGCCAGCTCACTCTCGACTAGCGGACCCTACGAGCAGTACTTC. As protein: CASSLSTSGPYEQYF.

This chain uses TRBV9 with TRBJ2-3; the match to TRBD2 covers 14 bases. This CDR3 contains 16 residues. CDR1 and CDR2 from the germline V gene are SGDLS and YYNGEE. V lost 4 bases and J lost 4; bases outside the gene matches: 5. The chain's CDR3 is CASSYGLAGGADTQYF. CDR3 bases: TGTGCCAGCAGCTACGGACTAGCGGGAGGAGCAGATACGCAGTATTTT. Full variable domain (outside the CDR3, taken from reference TRBV9 and TRBJ2-3): DSGVTQTPKHLITATGQRVTLRCSPRSGDLSVYWYQQSLDQGLQFLIQYYNGEERAKGNILERFSAQQFPDLHSELNLSSLELGDSALYFCASSYGLAGGADTQYFGPGTRLTVL.

The J gene is TRBJ2-7, the V gene TRBV19; 8 bases align to TRBD1. Germline values: CDR1 LNHDA, CDR2 SQIVND (reference sequence). The CDR3 contains 15 residues. Trimming removed 7 bases from V and 4 bases from J; junction bases left unmatched: 12. CDR3 protein: CASKARQGAVYEQYF. The CDR3, as DNA: TGTGCCAGTAAAGCACGGCAGGGGGCTGTTTACGAGCAGTACTTC.

This clone appeared once. This CDR3 is CATSRVIGSGTTNTGELFF. The CDR3 nucleotides read TGTGCCACCAGCAGAGTGATCGGCTCGGGGACTACAAACACCGGGGAGCTGTTTTTT. The chain has TRBV15 and TRBJ2-2; 7 bases line up with TRBD2. The CDR3 is 19 residues long. V lost 1 base and J lost 2; bases outside the gene matches: 13. Germline assignment: CDR1 LNHNV and CDR2 YYDKDF (reference sequence).

The chain uses TRBV7-9 and TRBJ2-3; no definite D call. Germline loops: CDR1 SEHNR, CDR2 FQNEAQ (reference sequence). The CDR3 loop spans 12 amino acids. Trimming left V 1 base short and J 8 bases short, with 7 bases between. The CDR3 bases are TGTGCCAGCAGCTTAGATGGCCTTACGCAGTATTTT. Its protein is CASSLDGLTQYF.

V is TRBV2 and J is TRBJ2-7; D call uncertain. Germline values: CDR1 SNHLY, CDR2 FYNNEI. Deletions cut 0 bases from V and 2 bases from J, with 8 bases between. The length of the CDR3 is 14 residues. As DNA, the CDR3 is TGTGCCAGCAGTGAAGCGCGCATAGCCTACGAGCAGTACTTC. Protein sequence: CASSEARIAYEQYF.

The rearrangement links TRBV5-4 to TRBJ2-5; 15 positions match TRBD2. This CDR3 region has 16 residues. The V gene's germline CDR1 is SGHNT and CDR2 YYREEE (reference sequence). V trimming: 5 bases; J trimming: 4 bases; junction bases outside the gene matches: 6. CDR3 protein: CASSRTSGRARETQYF. CDR3 nucleotides: TGTGCCAGCAGTAGGACTAGCGGGAGGGCGAGAGAGACCCAGTACTTC.

This rearrangement joins TRBV11-2 to TRBJ2-2; the match to TRBD2 covers 7 bases. This CDR3 has 14 amino acids. Germline V lookup: CDR1 SGHAT, CDR2 FQNNGV. Germline trimming cut 5 bases from V and 7 bases from J; bases unmatched to any gene: 7. In DNA, the CDR3 is TGTGCCAGCAGCCCAATCCGGGACTACGGGGAGCTGTTTTTT. Translating gives CASSPIRDYGELFF.

The chain employs TRBV27 and TRBJ1-1; the D gene is possibly TRBD1 (5 bases). CDR3 length: 13 amino acids. Trimming stripped 5 bases from V and 4 bases from J, with 11 bases between. Looked up from germline, CDR1 is MNHEY and CDR2 is SMNVEV (reference sequence). This CDR3 reads CASSLGGGTEAFF. In nucleotides, the CDR3 is TGTGCCAGCAGTCTGGGGGGGGGCACTGAAGCTTTCTTT.

This clone was picked up one time. The rearrangement links TRBV7-9 to TRBJ2-1, with D maybe TRBD2 (6 bases). This CDR3 comprises 15 residues. Trimming removed 0 bases at V and 8 bases at J, with 14 bases between. CDR1 is SEHNR and CDR2 is FQNEAQ in the germline V gene (reference sequence). In DNA, the CDR3 is TGTGCCAGCAGCTTAGCGGGAGGACCTTCGGATGAGCAGTTCTTC. This gives the protein CASSLAGGPSDEQFF.

This chain joins TRBV25-1 and TRBJ1-2; weak D call: TRBD1 (5 bases). Trimming removed 3 bases at V and 3 bases at J, with 11 bases between. This CDR3 spans 14 amino acids. Per the germline V gene, CDR1 is MGHDK and CDR2 is SYGVNS. The CDR3 is CASSDSGLYYGYTF. In DNA form, the CDR3 reads TGTGCCAGCAGTGATTCGGGACTCTACTATGGCTACACCTTC.

The rearrangement links TRBV15 to TRBJ1-4, with 9 bases identical to TRBD1. Trimming removed 3 bases from V and 8 bases from J; junction bases left unmatched: 7. Germline values: CDR1 LNHNV, CDR2 YYDKDF (reference sequence). This CDR3 contains 15 residues. The DNA for the CDR3 is TGTGCCACCAGCAGCAAGGGACAGGGTGGGGAAAAACTGTTTTTT. It is translated as CATSSKGQGGEKLFF.